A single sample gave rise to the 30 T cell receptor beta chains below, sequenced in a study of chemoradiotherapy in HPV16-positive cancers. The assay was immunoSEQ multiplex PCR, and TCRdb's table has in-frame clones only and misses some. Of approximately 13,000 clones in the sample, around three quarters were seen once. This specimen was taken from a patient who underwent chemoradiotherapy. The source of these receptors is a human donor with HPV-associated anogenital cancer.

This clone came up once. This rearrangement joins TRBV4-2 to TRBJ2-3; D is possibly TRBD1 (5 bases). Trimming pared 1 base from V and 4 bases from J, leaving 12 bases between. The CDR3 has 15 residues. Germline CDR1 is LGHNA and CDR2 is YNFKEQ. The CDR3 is CASSQAELGADTQYF. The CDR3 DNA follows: TGTGCCAGCAGCCAAGCTGAATTAGGGGCAGATACGCAGTATTTT.

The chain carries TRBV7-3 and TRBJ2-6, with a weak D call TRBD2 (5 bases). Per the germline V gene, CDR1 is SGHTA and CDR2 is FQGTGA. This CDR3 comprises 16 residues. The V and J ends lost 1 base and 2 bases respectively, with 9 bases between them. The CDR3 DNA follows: TGTGCCAGCAGCTTAAGGGGAGTCCCTGGGGCCAACGTCCTGACTTTC. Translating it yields CASSLRGVPGANVLTF.

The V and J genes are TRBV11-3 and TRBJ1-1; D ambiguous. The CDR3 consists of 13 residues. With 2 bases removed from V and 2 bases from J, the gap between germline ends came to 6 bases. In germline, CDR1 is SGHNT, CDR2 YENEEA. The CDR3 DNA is TGTGCCAGCAGCTTACGACTAAACACTGAAGCTTTCTTT. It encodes CASSLRLNTEAFF.

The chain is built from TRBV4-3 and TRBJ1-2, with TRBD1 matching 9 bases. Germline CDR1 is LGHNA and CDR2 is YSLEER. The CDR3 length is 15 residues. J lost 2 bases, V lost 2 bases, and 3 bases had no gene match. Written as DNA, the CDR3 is TGCGCCAGCAGCCAATGGACAGGGGCCAACTATGGCTACACCTTC. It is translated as CASSQWTGANYGYTF.

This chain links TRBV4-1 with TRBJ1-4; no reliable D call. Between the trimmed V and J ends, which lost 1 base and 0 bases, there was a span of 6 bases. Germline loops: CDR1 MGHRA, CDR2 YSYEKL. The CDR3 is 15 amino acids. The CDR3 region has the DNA TGCGCCAGCAGCCAAGGGATTGCAACTAATGAAAAACTGTTTTTT. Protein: CASSQGIATNEKLFF.

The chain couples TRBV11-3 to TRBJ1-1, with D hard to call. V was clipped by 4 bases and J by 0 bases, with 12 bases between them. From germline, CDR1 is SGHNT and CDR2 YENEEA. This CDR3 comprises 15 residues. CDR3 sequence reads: CASSSDAGVNTEAFF. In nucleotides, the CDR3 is TGTGCCAGCAGCTCCGACGCCGGGGTGAACACTGAAGCTTTCTTT.

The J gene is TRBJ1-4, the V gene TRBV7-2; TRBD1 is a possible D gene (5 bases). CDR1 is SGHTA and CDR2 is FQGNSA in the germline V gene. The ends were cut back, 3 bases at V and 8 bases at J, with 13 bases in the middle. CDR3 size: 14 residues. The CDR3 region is CASSLGRAGEKLFF. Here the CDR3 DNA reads TGTGCCAGCAGCTTGGGCAGGGCAGGGGAAAAACTGTTTTTT.

CDR3 sequence: CASRPLLGGSREKLFF. The CDR3 DNA follows: TGTGCCAGCAGGCCCCTTCTGGGGGGGTCCCGAGAAAAACTGTTTTTT. The chain carries TRBV27 and TRBJ1-4; TRBD1 is a possible D gene (5 bases). From germline, CDR1 is MNHEY and CDR2 SMNVEV (reference sequence). The CDR3 length is 16 residues. Trimming cost V 6 bases and J 8 bases, with 22 bases left between them.

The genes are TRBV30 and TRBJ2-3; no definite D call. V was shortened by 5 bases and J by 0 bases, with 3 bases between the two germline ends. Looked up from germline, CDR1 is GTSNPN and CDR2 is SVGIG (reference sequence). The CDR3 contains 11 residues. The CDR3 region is CAWASTDTQYF. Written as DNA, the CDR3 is TGTGCCTGGGCTAGCACAGATACGCAGTATTTT.

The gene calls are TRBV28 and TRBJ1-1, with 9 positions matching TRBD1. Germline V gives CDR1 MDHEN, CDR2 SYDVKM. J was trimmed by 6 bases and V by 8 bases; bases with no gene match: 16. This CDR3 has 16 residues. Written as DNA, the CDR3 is TGTGCCAGCCCTGGGGGCAGCAAAGGGACAGGGCCTGAAGCTTTCTTT. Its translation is CASPGGSKGTGPEAFF.

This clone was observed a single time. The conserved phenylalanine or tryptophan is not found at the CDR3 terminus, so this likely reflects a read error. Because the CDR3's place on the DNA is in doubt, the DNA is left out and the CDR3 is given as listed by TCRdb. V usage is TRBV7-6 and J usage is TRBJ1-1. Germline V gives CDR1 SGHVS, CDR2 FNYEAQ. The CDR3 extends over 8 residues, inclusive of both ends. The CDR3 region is CASSLSLV.

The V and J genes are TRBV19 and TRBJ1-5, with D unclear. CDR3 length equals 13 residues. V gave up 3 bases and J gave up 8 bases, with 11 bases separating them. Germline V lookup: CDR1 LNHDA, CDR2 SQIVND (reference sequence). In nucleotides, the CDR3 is TGTGCCAGTAGTATGGGGTCCGCAAAGCCCCAGCATTTT. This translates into CASSMGSAKPQHF.

The CDR3 loop is CASSRRNQPQHF. CDR3 sequence (DNA): TGTGCCAGCAGCCGAAGAAATCAGCCCCAGCATTTT. The chain links TRBV5-8 to TRBJ1-5; unclear D gene. Germline V CDR1 and CDR2: SGHTS, YDEGEE. This CDR3 comprises 12 residues. The germline V and J ends were trimmed by 4 bases and 4 bases, with 6 bases remaining between them.

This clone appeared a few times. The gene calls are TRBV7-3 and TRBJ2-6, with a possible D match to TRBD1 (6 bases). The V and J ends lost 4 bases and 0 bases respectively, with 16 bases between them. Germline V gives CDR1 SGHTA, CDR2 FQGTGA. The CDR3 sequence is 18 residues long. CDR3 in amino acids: CASSSRGIRYSGANVLTF. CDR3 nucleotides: TGTGCCAGCAGCTCAAGGGGGATCAGGTACTCTGGGGCCAACGTCCTGACTTTC.

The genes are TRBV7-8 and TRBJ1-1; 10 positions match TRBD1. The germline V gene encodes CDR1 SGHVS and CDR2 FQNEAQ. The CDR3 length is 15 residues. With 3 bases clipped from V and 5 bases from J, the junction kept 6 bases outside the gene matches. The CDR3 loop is CASSFRQGAGTEAFF. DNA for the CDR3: TGTGCCAGCAGCTTTAGACAGGGGGCAGGGACTGAAGCTTTCTTT.

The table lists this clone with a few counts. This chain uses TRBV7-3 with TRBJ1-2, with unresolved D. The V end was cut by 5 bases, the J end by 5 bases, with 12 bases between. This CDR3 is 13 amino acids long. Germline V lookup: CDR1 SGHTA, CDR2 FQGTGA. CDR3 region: CASSLSYGYGYTF. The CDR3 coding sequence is TGTGCCAGCAGCCTCTCATATGGGTATGGCTACACCTTC.

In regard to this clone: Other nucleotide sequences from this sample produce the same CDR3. The CDR3 loop is CASSTQSSEQYF. For the CDR3, the DNA is TGCGCCAGCAGCACTCAAAGCTCCGAGCAGTACTTC. The chain carries TRBV4-1 and TRBJ2-7; D is unresolved. Trimming removed 5 bases at V and 6 bases at J, with 11 bases between. Germline assignment: CDR1 MGHRA and CDR2 YSYEKL. CDR3 length: 12 amino acids.

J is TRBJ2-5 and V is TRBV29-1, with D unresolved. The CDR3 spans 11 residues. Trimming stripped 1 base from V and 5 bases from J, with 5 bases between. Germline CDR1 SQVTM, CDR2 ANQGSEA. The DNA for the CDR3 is TGCAGCGTTGAAGGCCCTGAGACCCAGTACTTC. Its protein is CSVEGPETQYF.

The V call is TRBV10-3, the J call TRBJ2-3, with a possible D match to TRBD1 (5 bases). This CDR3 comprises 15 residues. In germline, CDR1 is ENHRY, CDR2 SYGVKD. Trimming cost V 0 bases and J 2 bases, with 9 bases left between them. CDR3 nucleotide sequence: TGTGCCATCAGTGAGTCAGACAGACCCACAGATACGCAGTATTTT. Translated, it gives CAISESDRPTDTQYF.

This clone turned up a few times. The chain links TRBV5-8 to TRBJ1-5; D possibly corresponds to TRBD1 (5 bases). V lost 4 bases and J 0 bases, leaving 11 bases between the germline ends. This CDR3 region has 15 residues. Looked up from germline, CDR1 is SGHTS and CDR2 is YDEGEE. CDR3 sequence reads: CASSSGTVSNQPQHF. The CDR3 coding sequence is TGTGCCAGCAGCAGTGGGACGGTTAGCAATCAGCCCCAGCATTTT.

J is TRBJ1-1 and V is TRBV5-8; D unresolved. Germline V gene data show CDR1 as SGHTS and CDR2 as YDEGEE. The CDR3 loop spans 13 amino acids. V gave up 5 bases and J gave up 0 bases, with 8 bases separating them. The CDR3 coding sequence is TGTGCCAGCAGGCCCCAACTGAACACTGAAGCTTTCTTT. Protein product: CASRPQLNTEAFF.

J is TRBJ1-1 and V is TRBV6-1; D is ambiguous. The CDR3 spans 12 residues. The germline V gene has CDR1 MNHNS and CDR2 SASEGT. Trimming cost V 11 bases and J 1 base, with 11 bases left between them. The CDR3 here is CACRESNTEAFF. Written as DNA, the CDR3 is TGTGCCTGCCGGGAGTCGAACACTGAAGCTTTCTTT.

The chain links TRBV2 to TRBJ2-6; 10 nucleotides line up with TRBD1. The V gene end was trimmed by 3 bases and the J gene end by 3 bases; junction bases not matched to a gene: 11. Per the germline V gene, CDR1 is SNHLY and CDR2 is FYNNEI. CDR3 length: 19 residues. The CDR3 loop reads CASSDTFGTGDGGANVLTF. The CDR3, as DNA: TGTGCCAGCAGTGATACGTTCGGGACAGGGGACGGTGGGGCCAACGTCCTGACTTTC.

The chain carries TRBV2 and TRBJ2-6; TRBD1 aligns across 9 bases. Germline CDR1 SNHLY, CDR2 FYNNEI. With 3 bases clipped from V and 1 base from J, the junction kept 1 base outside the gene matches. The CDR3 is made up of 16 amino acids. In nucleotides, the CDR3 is TGTGCCAGCAGTGAGACAGGGGGTTCTGGGGCCAACGTCCTGACTTTC. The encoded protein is CASSETGGSGANVLTF.

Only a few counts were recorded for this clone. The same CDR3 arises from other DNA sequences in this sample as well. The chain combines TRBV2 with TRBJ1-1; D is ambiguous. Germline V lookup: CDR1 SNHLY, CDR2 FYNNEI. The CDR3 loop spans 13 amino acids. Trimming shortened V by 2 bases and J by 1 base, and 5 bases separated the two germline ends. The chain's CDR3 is CASSELPNTEAFF. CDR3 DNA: TGTGCCAGCAGTGAACTGCCGAACACTGAAGCTTTCTTT.

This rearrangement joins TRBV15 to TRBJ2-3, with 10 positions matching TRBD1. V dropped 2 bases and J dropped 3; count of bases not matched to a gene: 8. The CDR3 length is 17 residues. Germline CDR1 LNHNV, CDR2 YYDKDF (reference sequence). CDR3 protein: CATSRSDRGRGTDTQYF. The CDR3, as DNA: TGTGCCACCAGCAGATCTGACAGGGGGCGCGGGACAGATACGCAGTATTTT.

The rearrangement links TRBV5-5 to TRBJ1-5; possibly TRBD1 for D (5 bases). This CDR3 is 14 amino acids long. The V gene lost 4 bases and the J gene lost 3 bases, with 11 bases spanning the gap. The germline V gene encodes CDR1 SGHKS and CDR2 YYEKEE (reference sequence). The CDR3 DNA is TGTGCCAGCAGCCAAGACAGTTACAATCAGCCCCAGCATTTT. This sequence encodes CASSQDSYNQPQHF.

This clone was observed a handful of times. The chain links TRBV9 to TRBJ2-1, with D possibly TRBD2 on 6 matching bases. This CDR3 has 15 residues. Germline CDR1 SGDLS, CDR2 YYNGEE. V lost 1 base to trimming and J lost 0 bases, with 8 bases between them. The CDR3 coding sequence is TGTGCCAGCAGCGTACGGGGGAGCTCCTACAATGAGCAGTTCTTC. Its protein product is CASSVRGSSYNEQFF.

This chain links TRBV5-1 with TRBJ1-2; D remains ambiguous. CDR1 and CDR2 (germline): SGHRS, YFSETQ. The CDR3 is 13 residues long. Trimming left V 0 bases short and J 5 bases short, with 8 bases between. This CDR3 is CASSLDSLYGYTF. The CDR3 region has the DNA TGCGCCAGCAGCTTGGACAGTTTATATGGCTACACCTTC.

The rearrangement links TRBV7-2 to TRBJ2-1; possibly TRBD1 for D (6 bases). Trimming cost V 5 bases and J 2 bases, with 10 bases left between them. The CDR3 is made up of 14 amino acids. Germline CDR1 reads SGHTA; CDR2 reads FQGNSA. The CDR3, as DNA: TGTGCCAGCAGCGTCAGGGGAGCCTACAATGAGCAGTTCTTC. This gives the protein CASSVRGAYNEQFF.